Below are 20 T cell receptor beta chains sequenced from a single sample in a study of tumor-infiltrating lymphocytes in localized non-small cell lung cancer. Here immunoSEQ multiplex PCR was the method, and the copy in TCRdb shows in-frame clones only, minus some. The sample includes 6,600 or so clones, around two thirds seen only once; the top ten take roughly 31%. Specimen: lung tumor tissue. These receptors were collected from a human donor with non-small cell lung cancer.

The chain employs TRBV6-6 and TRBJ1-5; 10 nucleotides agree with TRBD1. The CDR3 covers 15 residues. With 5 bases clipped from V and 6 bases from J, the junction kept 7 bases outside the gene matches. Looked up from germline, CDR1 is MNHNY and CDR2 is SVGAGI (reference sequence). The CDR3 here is CASSLGTGDGQPQHF. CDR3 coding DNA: TGTGCCAGCAGTCTAGGGACAGGGGACGGTCAGCCCCAGCATTTT.

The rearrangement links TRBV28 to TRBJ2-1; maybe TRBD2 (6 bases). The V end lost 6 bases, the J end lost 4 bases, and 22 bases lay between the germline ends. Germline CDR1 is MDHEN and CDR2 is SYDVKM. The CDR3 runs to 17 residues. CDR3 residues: CASSPAGPWRGYNEQFF. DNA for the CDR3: TGTGCCAGCAGCCCAGCGGGCCCTTGGCGGGGATACAATGAGCAGTTCTTC.

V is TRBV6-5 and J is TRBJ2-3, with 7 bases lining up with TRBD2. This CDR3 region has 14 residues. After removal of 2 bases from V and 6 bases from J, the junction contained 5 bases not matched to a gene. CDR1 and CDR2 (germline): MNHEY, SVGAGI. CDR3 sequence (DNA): TGTGCCAGCAGTTACGGACTAGAGGCGGATACGCAGTATTTT. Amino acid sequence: CASSYGLEADTQYF.

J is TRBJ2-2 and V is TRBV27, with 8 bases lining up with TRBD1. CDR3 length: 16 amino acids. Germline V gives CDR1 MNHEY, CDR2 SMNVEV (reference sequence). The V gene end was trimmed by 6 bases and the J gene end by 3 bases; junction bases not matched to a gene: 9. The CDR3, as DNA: TGTGCCAGCAGAAGAACAGGGGGAGCGTACACCGGGGAGCTGTTTTTT. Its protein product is CASRRTGGAYTGELFF.

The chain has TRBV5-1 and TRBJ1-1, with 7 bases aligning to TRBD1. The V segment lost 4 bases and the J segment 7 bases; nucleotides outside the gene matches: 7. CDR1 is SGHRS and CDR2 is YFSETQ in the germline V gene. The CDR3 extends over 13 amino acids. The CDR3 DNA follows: TGCGCCAGCAGCGGAACAGGGGTTGATGAAGCTTTCTTT. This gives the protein CASSGTGVDEAFF.

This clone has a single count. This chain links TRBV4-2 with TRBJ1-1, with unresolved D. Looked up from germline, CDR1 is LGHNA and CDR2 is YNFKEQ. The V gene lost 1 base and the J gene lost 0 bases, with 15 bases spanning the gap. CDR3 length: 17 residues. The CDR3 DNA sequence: TGTGCCAGCAGCCAAGCCGGCCTAGCAGGATTGAACACTGAAGCTTTCTTT. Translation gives CASSQAGLAGLNTEAFF.

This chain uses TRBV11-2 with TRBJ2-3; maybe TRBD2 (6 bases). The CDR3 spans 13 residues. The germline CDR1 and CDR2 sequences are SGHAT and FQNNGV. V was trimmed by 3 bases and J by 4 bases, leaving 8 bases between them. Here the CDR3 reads CASSLRGSDTQYF. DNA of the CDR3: TGTGCCAGCAGCTTGCGGGGTTCAGATACGCAGTATTTT.

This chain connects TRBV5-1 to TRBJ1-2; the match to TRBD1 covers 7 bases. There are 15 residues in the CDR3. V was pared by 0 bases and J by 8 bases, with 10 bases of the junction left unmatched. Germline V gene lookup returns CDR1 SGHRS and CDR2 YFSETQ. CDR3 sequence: CASSLETGTAGGYTF. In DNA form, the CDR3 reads TGCGCCAGCAGCTTGGAAACCGGGACAGCGGGAGGCTACACCTTC.

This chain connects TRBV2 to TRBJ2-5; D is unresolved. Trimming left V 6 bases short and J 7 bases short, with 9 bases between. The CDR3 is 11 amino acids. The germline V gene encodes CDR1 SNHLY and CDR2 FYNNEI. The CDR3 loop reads CASSLERTQYF. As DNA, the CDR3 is TGTGCCAGCAGCCTTGAGCGGACCCAGTACTTC.

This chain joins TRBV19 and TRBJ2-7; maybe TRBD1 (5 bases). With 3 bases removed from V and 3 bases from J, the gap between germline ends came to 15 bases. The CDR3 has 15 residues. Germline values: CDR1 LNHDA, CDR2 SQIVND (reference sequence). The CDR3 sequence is CASSIETGRGYEQYF. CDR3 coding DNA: TGTGCCAGTAGTATTGAAACAGGTCGAGGCTACGAGCAGTACTTC.

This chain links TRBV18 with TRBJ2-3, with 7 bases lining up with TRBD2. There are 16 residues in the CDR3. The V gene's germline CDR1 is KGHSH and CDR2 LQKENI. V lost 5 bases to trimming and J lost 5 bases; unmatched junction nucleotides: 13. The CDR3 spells CASSSRQGSGIDTQYF. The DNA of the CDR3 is TGTGCCAGCTCAAGTCGTCAGGGAAGCGGGATAGATACGCAGTATTTT. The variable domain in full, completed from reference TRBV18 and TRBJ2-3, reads NAGVMQNPRHLVRRRGQEARLRCSPMKGHSHVYWYRQLPEEGLKFMVYLQKENIIDESGMPKERFSAEFPKEGPSILRIQQVVRGDSAAYFCASSSRQGSGIDTQYFGPGTRLTVL.

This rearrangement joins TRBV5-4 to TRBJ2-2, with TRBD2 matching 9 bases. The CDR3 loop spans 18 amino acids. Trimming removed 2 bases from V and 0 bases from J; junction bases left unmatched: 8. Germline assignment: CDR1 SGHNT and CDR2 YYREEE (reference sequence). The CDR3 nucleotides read TGTGCCAGCAGCTTTCTCCTAGCGGGGCAATCGAACACCGGGGAGCTGTTTTTT. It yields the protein CASSFLLAGQSNTGELFF. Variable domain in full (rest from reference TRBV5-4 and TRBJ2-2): ETGVTQSPTHLIKTRGQQVTLRCSSQSGHNTVSWYQQALGQGPQFIFQYYREEENGRGNFPPRFSGLQFPNYSSELNVNALELDDSALYLCASSFLLAGQSNTGELFFGEGSRLTVL.

CDR3 coding DNA: TGCGCCAGCAGCTTGGGAGGCGCAAGGGACAATTCACCCCTCCACTTT. This encodes CASSLGGARDNSPLHF. The chain employs TRBV5-1 and TRBJ1-6, with D possibly being TRBD1 (5 bases). CDR3 length equals 16 residues. V dropped 0 bases and J dropped 7 bases, with 14 bases sitting between them. Germline-derived CDR1 and CDR2 are SGHRS and YFSETQ.

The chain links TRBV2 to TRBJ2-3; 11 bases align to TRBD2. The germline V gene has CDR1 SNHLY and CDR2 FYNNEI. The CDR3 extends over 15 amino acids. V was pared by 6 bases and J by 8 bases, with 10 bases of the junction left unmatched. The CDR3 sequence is CASRPTSGGWGTQYF. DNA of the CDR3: TGTGCCAGCAGACCTACTAGCGGGGGATGGGGTACGCAGTATTTT.

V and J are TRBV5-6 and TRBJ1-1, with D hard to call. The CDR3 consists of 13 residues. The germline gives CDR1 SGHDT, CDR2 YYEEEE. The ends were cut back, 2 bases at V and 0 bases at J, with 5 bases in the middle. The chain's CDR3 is CASSFEMNTEAFF. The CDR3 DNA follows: TGTGCCAGCAGCTTTGAGATGAACACTGAAGCTTTCTTT.

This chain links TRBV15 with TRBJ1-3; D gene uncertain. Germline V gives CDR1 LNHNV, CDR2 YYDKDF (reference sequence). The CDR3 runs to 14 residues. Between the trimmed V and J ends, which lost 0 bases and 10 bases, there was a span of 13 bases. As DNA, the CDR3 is TGTGCCACCAGCAGAGATCGAAGGGAACCTACCATATATTTT. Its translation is CATSRDRREPTIYF.

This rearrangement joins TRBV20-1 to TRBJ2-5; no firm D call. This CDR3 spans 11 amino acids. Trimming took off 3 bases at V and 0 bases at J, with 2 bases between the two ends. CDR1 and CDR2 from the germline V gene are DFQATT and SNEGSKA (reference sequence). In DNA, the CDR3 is TGCAGTGCTAGGTACCAAGAGACCCAGTACTTC. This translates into CSARYQETQYF.

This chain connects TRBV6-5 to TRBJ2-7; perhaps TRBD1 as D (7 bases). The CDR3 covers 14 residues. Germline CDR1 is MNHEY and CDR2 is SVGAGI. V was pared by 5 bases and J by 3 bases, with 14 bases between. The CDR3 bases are TGTGCCAGCAGTCGGGGGACAGCAGTCTACGAGCAGTACTTC. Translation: CASSRGTAVYEQYF.

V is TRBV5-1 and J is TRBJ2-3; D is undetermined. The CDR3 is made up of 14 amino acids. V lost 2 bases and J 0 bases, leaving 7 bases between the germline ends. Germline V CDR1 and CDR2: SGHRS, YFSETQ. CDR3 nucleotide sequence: TGCGCCAGCAGCTTATCAGCTAGCACAGATACGCAGTATTTT. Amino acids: CASSLSASTDTQYF.

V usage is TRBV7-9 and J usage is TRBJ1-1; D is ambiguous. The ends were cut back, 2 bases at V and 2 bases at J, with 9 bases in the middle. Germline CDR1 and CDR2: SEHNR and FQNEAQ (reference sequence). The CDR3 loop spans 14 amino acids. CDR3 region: CASSLTQGNTEAFF. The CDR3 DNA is TGTGCCAGCAGCTTAACGCAAGGAAACACTGAAGCTTTCTTT.